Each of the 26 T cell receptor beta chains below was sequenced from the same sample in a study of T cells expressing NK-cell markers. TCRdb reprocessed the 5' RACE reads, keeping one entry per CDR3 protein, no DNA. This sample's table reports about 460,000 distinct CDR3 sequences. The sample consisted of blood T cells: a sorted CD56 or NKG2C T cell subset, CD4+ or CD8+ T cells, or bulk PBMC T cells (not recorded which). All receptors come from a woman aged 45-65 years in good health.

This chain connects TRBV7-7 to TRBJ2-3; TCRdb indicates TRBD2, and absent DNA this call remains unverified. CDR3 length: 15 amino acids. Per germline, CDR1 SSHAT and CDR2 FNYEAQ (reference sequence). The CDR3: CASSLAGAVTDTQYF.

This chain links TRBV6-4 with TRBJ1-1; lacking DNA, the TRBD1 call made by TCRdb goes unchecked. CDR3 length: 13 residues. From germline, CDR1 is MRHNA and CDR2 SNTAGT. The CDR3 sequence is CASSDNGAAEAFF.

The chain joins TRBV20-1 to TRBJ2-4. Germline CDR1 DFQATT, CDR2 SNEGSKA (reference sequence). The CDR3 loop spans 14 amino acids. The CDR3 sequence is CSARSNVAKNIQYF.

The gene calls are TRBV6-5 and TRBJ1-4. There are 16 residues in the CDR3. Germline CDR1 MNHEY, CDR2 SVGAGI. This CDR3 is CASSYGMNWGNEKLFF.

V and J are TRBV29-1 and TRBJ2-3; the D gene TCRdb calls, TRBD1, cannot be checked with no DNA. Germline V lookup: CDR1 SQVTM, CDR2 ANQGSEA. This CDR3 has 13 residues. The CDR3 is CSVETGRTDTQYF.

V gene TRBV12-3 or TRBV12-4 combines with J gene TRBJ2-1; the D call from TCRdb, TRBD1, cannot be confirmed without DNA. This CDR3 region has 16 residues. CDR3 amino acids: CASSLAMGQGASEQFF.

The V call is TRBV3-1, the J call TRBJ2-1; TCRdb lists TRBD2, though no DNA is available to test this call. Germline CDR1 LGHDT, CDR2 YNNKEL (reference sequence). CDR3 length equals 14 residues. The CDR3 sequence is CASSQERVAHEQFF.

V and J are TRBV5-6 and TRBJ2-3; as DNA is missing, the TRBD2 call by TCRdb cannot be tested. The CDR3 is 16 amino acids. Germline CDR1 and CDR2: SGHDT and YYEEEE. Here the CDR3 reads CASSLRLVWDRDTQYF. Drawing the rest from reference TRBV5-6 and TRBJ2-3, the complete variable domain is DAGVTQSPTHLIKTRGQQVTLRCSPKSGHDTVSWYQQALGQGPQFIFQYYEEEERQRGNFPDRFSGHQFPNYSSELNVNALLLGDSALYLCASSLRLVWDRDTQYFGPGTRLTVL.

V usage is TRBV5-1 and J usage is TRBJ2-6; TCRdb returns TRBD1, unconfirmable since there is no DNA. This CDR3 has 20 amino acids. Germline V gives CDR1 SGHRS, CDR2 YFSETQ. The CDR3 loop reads CASSPINVGTGNSGANVLTF.

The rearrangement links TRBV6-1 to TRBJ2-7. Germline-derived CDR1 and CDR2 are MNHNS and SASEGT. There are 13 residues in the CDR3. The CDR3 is CASNQRDLYEQYF.

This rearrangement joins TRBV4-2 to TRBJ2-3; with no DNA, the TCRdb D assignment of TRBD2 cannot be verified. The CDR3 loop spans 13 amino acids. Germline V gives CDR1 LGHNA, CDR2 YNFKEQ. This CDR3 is CASSRSREDTQYF.

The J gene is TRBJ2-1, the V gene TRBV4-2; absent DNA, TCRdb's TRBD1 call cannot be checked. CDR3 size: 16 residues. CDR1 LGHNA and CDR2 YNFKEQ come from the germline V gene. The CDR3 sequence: CASSQGSRATYNEQFF.

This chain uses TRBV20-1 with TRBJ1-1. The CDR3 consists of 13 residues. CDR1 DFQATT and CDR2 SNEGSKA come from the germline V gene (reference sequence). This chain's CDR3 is CSARDGGYTEAFF.

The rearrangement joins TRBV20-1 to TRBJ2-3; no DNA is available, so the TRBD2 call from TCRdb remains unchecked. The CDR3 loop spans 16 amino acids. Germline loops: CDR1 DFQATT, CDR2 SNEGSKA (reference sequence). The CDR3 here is CSGRGAGVRWADTQYF.

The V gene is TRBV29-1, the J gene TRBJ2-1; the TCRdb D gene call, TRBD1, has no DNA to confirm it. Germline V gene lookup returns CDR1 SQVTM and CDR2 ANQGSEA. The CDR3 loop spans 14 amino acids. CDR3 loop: CSVRPGNSYNEQFF.

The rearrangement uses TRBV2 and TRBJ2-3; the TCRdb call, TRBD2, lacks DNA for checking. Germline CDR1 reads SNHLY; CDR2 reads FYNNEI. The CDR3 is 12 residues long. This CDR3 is CASVWRENTQYF.

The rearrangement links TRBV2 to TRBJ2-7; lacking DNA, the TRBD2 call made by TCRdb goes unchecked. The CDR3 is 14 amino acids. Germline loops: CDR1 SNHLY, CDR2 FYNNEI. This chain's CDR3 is CASSLTIGSYEQYF.

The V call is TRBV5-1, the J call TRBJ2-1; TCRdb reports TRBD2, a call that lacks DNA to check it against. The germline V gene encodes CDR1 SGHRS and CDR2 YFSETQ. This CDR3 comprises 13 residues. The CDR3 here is CASSIPGLAGQFF.

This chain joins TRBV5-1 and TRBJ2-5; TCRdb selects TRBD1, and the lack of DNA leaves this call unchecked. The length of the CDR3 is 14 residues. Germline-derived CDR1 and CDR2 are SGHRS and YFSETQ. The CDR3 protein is CASSSGQGTETQYF. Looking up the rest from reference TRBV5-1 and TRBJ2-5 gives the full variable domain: KAGVTQTPRYLIKTRGQQVTLSCSPISGHRSVSWYQQTPGQGLQFLFEYFSETQRNKGNFPGRFSGRQFSNSRSEMNVSTLELGDSALYLCASSSGQGTETQYFGPGTRLLVL.

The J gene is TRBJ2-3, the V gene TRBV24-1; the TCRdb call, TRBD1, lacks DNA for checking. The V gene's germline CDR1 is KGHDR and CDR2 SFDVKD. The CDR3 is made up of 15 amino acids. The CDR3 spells CATSAPGTGTDTQYF.

CDR3: CASSQVLAGGRDTQYF. The V call is TRBV4-2, the J call TRBJ2-3; the D call from TCRdb, TRBD2, cannot be confirmed without DNA. The length of the CDR3 is 16 residues. CDR1 and CDR2 from the germline V gene are LGHNA and YNFKEQ.

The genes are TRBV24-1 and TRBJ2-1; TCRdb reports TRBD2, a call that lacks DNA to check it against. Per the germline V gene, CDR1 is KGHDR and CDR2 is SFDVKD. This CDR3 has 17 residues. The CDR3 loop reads CATSDLRAVGRVNEQFF.

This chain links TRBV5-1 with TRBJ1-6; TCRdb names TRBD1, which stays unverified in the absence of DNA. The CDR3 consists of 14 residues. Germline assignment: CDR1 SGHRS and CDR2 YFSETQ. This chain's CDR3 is CASSLEVAGSPLHF.

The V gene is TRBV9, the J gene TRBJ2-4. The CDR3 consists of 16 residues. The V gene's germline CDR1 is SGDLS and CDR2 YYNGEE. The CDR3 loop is CASSGDGALAKNIQYF.

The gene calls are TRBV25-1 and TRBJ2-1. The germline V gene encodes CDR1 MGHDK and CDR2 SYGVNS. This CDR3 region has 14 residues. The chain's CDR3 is CASSEGAPSYEQFF. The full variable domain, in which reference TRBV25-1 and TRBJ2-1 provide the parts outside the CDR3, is EADIYQTPRYLVIGTGKKITLECSQTMGHDKMYWYQQDPGMELHLIHYSYGVNSTEKGDLSSESTVSRIRTEHFPLTLESARPSHTSQYLCASSEGAPSYEQFFGPGTRLTVL.

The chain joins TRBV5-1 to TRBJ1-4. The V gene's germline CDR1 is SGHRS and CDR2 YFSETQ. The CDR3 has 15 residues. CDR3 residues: CASSSSGQGGEKLFF.